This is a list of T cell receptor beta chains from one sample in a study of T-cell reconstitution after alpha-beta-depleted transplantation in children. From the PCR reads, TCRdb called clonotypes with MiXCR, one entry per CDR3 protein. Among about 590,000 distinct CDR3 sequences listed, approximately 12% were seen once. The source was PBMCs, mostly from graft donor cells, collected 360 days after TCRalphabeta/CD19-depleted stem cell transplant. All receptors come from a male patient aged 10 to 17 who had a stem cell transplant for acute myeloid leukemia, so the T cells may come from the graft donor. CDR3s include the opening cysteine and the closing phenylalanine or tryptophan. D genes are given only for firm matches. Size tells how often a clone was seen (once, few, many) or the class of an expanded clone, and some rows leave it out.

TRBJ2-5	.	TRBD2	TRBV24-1	TGTGCCACCAGTGCAGCGGGGGGCGCAGAGACCCAGTACTTC	CATSAAGGAETQYF
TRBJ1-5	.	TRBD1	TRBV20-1	TGCAGTGGCGGGGACAGGGGGCAGGTACTGGGGCCCCAGCATTTT	CSGGDRGQVLGPQHF
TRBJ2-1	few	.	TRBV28	TGTGCCAGTTCATTTCCACGGGACAATGAGCAGTTCTTC	CASSFPRDNEQFF
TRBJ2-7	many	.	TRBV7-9	TGTGCCAGCAGCTTCGACAGGGAGCAGTACTTC	CASSFDREQYF
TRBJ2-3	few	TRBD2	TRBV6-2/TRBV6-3	TGTGCCAGCAGCCCAGCGGGGCTAGCCCACCTCACAGATACGCAGTATTTT	CASSPAGLAHLTDTQYF
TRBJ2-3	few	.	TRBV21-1	TGTGCCAGCAGCCATACCTCGTGGGAGGGTTTGACAGATACGCAGTATTTT	CASSHTSWEGLTDTQYF
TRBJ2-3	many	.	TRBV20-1	TGCAGTGCTAGTAAAGGAGGGACGCAGTATTTT	CSASKGGTQYF
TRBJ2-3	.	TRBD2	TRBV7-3	TGTGCCAGCAACTTAGCGGGAGGGCCGGCAGATACGCAGTATTTT	CASNLAGGPADTQYF
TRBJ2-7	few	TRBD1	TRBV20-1	TGCAGTGCTAGAGAATCTTACAGGGGTTACGAGCAGTACTTC	CSARESYRGYEQYF
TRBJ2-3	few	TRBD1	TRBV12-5	TGTGCTAGTGGTTTGAGGACAGGGAGCACAGATACGCAGTATTTT	CASGLRTGSTDTQYF
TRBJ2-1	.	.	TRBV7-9	TGTGCCAGCAGCCCCCCGGGGCTCCAGAATGAGCAGTTCTTC	CASSPPGLQNEQFF
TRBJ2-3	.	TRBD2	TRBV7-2	TGTGCAACTAGCGGGAGTACTACCATAAGCACAGATACGCAGTATTTT	CATSGSTTISTDTQYF
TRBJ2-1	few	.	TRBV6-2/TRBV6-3	TGTGCCAGCAGGTTAATGGTCCTCTACAATGAGCAGTTCTTC	CASRLMVLYNEQFF
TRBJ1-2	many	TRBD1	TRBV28	TGTGCCAGCAGATACCGGGACAGGGGTAATGGCTACACCTTC	CASRYRDRGNGYTF
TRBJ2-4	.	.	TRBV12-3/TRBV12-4	TGTGCCAGCAGTCGTAAGACAGTCCCACTAGCCAAAAACATTCAGTACTTC	CASSRKTVPLAKNIQYF
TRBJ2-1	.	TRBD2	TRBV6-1	TGTGCCAGCAGTGAGACTAGCGGGAGAAATAATGAGCAGTTCTTC	CASSETSGRNNEQFF
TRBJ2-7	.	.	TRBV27	TGTGCCAGCAGCAGGGAGGCGGCCTTCTACGAGCAGTACTTC	CASSREAAFYEQYF
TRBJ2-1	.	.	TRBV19	TGTGCCAGTAGTATAGGAGGTAGGGCTGAGCAGTTCTTC	CASSIGGRAEQFF
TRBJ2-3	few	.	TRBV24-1	TGTGCCACCAGTGATTTGGAGAGCCTAGGGAATGGCGTAGGAACAGATACGCAGTATTTT	CATSDLESLGNGVGTDTQYF
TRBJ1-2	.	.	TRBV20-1	TGCAGTGCGCGAGGCAGGGCGGTTGGCTACACCTTC	CSARGRAVGYTF
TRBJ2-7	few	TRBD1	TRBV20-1	TGCAGTGCTCCTCGAAACCGGGACAGGCCCTACGAGCAGTACTTC	CSAPRNRDRPYEQYF
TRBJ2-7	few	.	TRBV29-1	TGCAGCGTTGAAGACGATCTACCCCCGGGGCAGTACTTC	CSVEDDLPPGQYF
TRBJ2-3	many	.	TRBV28	TGTGCCAGCAGTTTAAGGACCCCCGGCGCAGATACGCAGTATTTT	CASSLRTPGADTQYF
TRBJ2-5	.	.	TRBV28	TGTGCCAGCAGTTTCACTCACCCATCGGGTACAGAGACCCAGTACTTC	CASSFTHPSGTETQYF
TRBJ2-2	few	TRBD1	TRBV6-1	TGTGCCAGCAGCCCCGGGACAGGGGGCCCCGGGGAGCTGTTTTTT	CASSPGTGGPGELFF
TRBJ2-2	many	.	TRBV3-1	TGTGCCAGCAGCCAGTCACTGGCCGACACCGGGGAGCTGTTTTTT	CASSQSLADTGELFF
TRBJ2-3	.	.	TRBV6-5	TGTGCCAGCAGTTACTCGAGAGGGTTCACAGATACGCAGTATTTT	CASSYSRGFTDTQYF
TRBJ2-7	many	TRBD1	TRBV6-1	TGTGCCAGCAGCGCCTGGGACAGCTACGAGCAGTACTTC	CASSAWDSYEQYF
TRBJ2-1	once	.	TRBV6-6	TGTGCCAGCAGCCCACTAGAAAAGCAGTTCTTC	CASSPLEKQFF
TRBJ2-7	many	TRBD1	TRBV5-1	TGCGCCAGCAGCTTCGACAGGGGGGACTACGAGCAGTACTTC	CASSFDRGDYEQYF
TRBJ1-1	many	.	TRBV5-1	TGCGCCAGCACGTACGGAGGGAACACTGAAGCTTTCTTT	CASTYGGNTEAFF
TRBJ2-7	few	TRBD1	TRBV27	TGTGCCAGCAGTTCCCACCGGGACAGGGGCTACGAGCAGTACTTC	CASSSHRDRGYEQYF
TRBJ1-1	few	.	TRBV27	TGTGCCAGCAGTTTATCGGGGCCTAGGGGCGTCACTGAAGCTTTCTTT	CASSLSGPRGVTEAFF
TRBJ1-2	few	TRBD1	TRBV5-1	TGCGCCAGCAGCCCCGGGACAGCGAACTATGGCTACACCTTC	CASSPGTANYGYTF
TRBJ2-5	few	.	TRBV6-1	TGTGCCAGCAGTCCGGGCCCCCGGTGGGAGACCCAGTACTTC	CASSPGPRWETQYF
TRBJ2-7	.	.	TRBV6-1	TGTGCCAGCAGTGATGGATCCTCGCTGTACGAGCAGTACTTC	CASSDGSSLYEQYF
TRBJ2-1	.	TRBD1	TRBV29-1	TGCAGCGTTGAAGGACAGGGGATCTCCTACAATGAGCAGTTCTTC	CSVEGQGISYNEQFF
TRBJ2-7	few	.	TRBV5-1	TGCGCCAGCAGCCAAGTTCCCCGCGTTAGATTGAGCTCCTACGAGCAGTACTTC	CASSQVPRVRLSSYEQYF
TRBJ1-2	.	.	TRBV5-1	TGCGCCAGCAGCTTGGGGGGCTTCGAGAGAGTCTCTTATGGCTACACCTTC	CASSLGGFERVSYGYTF
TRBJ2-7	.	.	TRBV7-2	TGTGCCAGCAGCTTAGCGCTAAGTAACAACGTCTACGAGCAGTACTTC	CASSLALSNNVYEQYF
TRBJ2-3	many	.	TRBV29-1	TGCAGCGCCAGTATAGGGCAGAATACGCAGTATTTT	CSASIGQNTQYF
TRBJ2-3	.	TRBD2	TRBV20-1	TGCAGTGCTAGAGATGCGGCGGGAGGCGCAGATACGCAGTATTTT	CSARDAAGGADTQYF
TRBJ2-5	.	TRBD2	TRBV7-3	TGTGCCAGCAGCCCCGGGGGGGCTCCTCAAGAGACCCAGTACTTC	CASSPGGAPQETQYF
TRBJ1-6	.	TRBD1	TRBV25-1	TGTGCCAGCAGTGAACGAGGGGGCAAAGATTCACCCCTCCACTTT	CASSERGGKDSPLHF
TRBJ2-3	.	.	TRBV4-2	TGTGCCAGCAGCCCCGGGCCAGGGCCACTAGGGGGGAAGCAGTATTTT	CASSPGPGPLGGKQYF
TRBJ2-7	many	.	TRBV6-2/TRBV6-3	TGTGCCAGCAGGGATACCTACGAGCAGTACTTC	CASRDTYEQYF
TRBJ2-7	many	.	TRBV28	TGCGCCAGCAGCAGAGGGTACGAGCAGTACTTC	CASSRGYEQYF
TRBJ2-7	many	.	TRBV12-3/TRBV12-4	TGTGCCAGCAGCTTCTTTTCTTATTACGAGCAGTACTTC	CASSFFSYYEQYF
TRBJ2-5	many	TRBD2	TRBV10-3	TGTGCCATCAGTGAGTTCCGCGGACTAGGGGAAGAGACCCAGTACTTC	CAISEFRGLGEETQYF
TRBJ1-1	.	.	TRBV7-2	TGTGCCAGCAGCTCCAATCTCGGGGGGAACACTGAAGCTTTCTTT	CASSSNLGGNTEAFF
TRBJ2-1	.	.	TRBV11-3	TGTGCCAGCAGCTTAACCGGGGGCGATGGTAGTGAGCAGTTCTTC	CASSLTGGDGSEQFF
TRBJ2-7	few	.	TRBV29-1	TGCAGCGTTATGGGGATCTACGAGCAGTACTTC	CSVMGIYEQYF
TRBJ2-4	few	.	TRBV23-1	TGCGCCAGCTTTTGGACCTTCCCCAAAAACATTCAGTACTTC	CASFWTFPKNIQYF
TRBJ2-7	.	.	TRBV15	TGTGCCACCAGCAGACCCTCGCTTAAGGACGGAGCCTACGAGCAGTACTTC	CATSRPSLKDGAYEQYF
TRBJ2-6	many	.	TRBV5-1	TGCGCCAGCAGCTTGCTAGCCTCTGGGGCCAACGTCCTGACTTTC	CASSLLASGANVLTF